The 25 T cell receptor beta chains below all came from one sample that was sequenced in a study of Tregs in tolerant kidney transplant recipients. Mixed chimerism was transient after nonmyeloablative marrow transplants from related graft donors. Sequenced by immunoSEQ multiplex PCR; TCRdb stores in-frame clones only, minus some. The clone table shows approximately 6,000 clones, with the ten largest holding about 39%. The sequencing here drew on CD8+ T cells from blood (PBMCs), taken 12 months after the transplant. The receptors were gathered from a human patient who received a combined kidney and bone marrow transplant. The T cells may partly be graft donor cells.

With respect to this clone: The read ends 3 residues before the CDR3 terminus; that terminus is restored from the germline J gene. The chain recombines TRBV5-6 with TRBJ2-5; 8 bases match TRBD2. The germline gives CDR1 SGHDT, CDR2 YYEEEE. This CDR3 contains 15 residues. The J segment lost 4 bases and the V segment lost 2 bases, leaving 7 bases of the junction unmatched. The CDR3 spells CASSLSTLAGETQYF. CDR3 DNA, as far as it was read: TGTGCCAGCAGCTTATCGACTCTAGCGGGAGAGACC.

Of note for this clone: The CDR3 goes on 3 residues after the read ends, and that part is filled in from the germline J gene. The V and J genes are TRBV29-1 and TRBJ2-1; no reliable D call. This CDR3 is built from 17 residues. Per the germline V gene, CDR1 is SQVTM and CDR2 is ANQGSEA. V was cut by 1 base and J by 0 bases, with 16 bases left in between. Partial CDR3 DNA: TGCAGCGTTGAAGGACGTACACCCAGGAGCTCCTACAATGAG. Encoded protein: CSVEGRTPRSSYNE. The complete CDR3 sequence is CSVEGRTPRSSYNEQFF.

A word on this clone: From the germline J gene comes the end of the CDR3, since the read stops 3 residues before it. The chain uses TRBV20-1 and TRBJ2-7, with 10 bases that match TRBD2. The CDR3 runs to 14 residues. V dropped 1 base and J dropped 3; count of bases not matched to a gene: 3. Germline V lookup: CDR1 DFQATT, CDR2 SNEGSKA (reference sequence). CDR3 sequence: CSARGTSGFYEQYF. CDR3 DNA, as far as it was read: TGCAGTGCTAGAGGGACTAGCGGATTCTACGAG.

In the case of this clone: The CDR3 is cut off 3 residues early in the read; its end comes from the germline J gene. V usage is TRBV29-1 and J usage is TRBJ2-1; 12 nucleotides agree with TRBD2. CDR3 length: 14 amino acids. Germline values: CDR1 SQVTM, CDR2 ANQGSEA. V dropped 4 bases and J dropped 6; count of bases not matched to a gene: 4. The sequenced CDR3 bases are TGCAGCGTTGTGGGACTAGCGGGTTCCAATGAG. Protein sequence: CSVVGLAGSNE. The whole CDR3 sequence is CSVVGLAGSNEQFF.

In regard to this clone: The read falls 3 residues short of the CDR3 end, and the missing part is taken from the germline J gene. The chain is built from TRBV19 and TRBJ2-7, with D perhaps given as TRBD1 or TRBD2 (5 bases each). CDR1 is LNHDA, CDR2 SQIVND, per germline (reference sequence). V lost 1 base, J lost 3 bases, and 10 bases lay in between. The CDR3 is 14 amino acids. CDR3 DNA (partial): TGTGCCAGTAGTATAGGAGGGGCTGGCTACGAG. Protein: CASSIGGAGYE. The whole CDR3 protein reads CASSIGGAGYEQYF.

Points on this clone: The read is 3 residues too short to cover the CDR3 end, so that end is filled in from the germline J gene. This chain joins TRBV2 and TRBJ2-1, with 8 bases aligning to TRBD2. There are 17 residues in the CDR3. Germline CDR1 SNHLY, CDR2 FYNNEI. The trim removed 0 bases at V and 7 bases at J, leaving 11 bases unmatched. This CDR3 reads CASSEAERGLGSNEQFF. The covered CDR3 bases are TGTGCCAGCAGTGAAGCTGAGAGGGGACTAGGGTCGAATGAG.

Turning to this clone: The read ends 3 residues early relative to the CDR3; the germline J gene fills the gap. V and J are TRBV2 and TRBJ2-1; TRBD2 aligns across 12 bases. Germline lookup yields CDR1 SNHLY and CDR2 FYNNEI. V was clipped by 10 bases and J by 9 bases; unmatched bases: 16. The CDR3 is 16 amino acids. The CDR3 reads CAISALAGGPGGEQFF. Incomplete CDR3 DNA: TGTGCCATCTCCGCTCTAGCGGGAGGGCCTGGGGGTGAG.

The CDR3 reads CSVEDFSGRAYEQYF. Incomplete CDR3 DNA: TGCAGCGTTGAAGACTTTAGCGGGAGGGCTTACGAG. This chain connects TRBV29-1 to TRBJ2-7; TRBD2 aligns across 11 bases. The CDR3 extends 3 residues past the end of the read, so its final part is completed from the germline J gene. The V gene end was trimmed by 0 bases and the J gene end by 4 bases; junction bases not matched to a gene: 5. The CDR3 runs to 15 residues. Germline lookup yields CDR1 SQVTM and CDR2 ANQGSEA.

Note on this clone: The read stops 3 residues short of the end of the CDR3; the missing end is completed from the germline J gene. The chain uses TRBV7-3 and TRBJ2-5; D is possibly TRBD1 (6 bases). The CDR3 totals 15 residues. Deletions cut 0 bases from V and 3 bases from J, with 11 bases between. Germline V gives CDR1 SGHTA, CDR2 FQGTGA. CDR3 DNA (partial): TGTGCCAGCAGCTTAACAGTGACAGGAGAAGAGACC. It yields the protein CASSLTVTGEET. The full CDR3 reads CASSLTVTGEETQYF.

CDR3 residues: CSVGQVTGELFF. The CDR3 bases that were read are TGCAGCGTTGGACAGGTAACCGGGGAG. The chain is built from TRBV29-1 and TRBJ2-2, with D possibly being TRBD1 (6 bases). Read sequence stops 3 residues before the CDR3 end, and the germline J gene provides the missing end. Germline V gene lookup returns CDR1 SQVTM and CDR2 ANQGSEA. V dropped 4 bases and J dropped 5 bases, with 8 bases sitting between them. The CDR3 contains 12 residues.

About this clone: The missing CDR3 end, 3 residues past where the read stops, is filled in from the germline J gene. The V call is TRBV19, the J call TRBJ2-7; D unclear. Between the trimmed V and J ends, which lost 0 bases and 3 bases, there was a span of 6 bases. Germline assignment: CDR1 LNHDA and CDR2 SQIVND (reference sequence). This CDR3 contains 13 residues. CDR3 sequence reads: CASSIDRNYEQYF. Partial CDR3 DNA: TGTGCCAGTAGTATAGACAGAAACTACGAG.

The CDR3: CSVGGLDRVAKNIQYF. Incomplete CDR3 DNA: TGCAGCGTGGGCGGCTTGGACAGGGTTGCTAAAAACATT. The J gene is TRBJ2-4, the V gene TRBV29-1, with 8 bases lining up with TRBD1. The CDR3 goes on 3 residues after the read ends, and that part is filled in from the germline J gene. With V trimmed by 6 bases and J by 4 bases, 14 bases remained unmatched. The CDR3 has 16 amino acids. CDR1 SQVTM and CDR2 ANQGSEA come from the germline V gene.

Remarks on this clone: The read stops 3 residues short of the end of the CDR3; the missing end is completed from the germline J gene. The rearrangement uses TRBV7-9 and TRBJ1-4; 7 nucleotides align to TRBD1. J gave up 5 bases and V 6 bases, and 9 bases lay outside the gene matches. CDR1 and CDR2 from the germline V gene are SEHNR and FQNEAQ (reference sequence). The CDR3 has 15 amino acids. The CDR3 sequence is CASRPTGVPNEKLFF. CDR3 bases read: TGTGCCAGCAGACCCACAGGGGTCCCAAATGAAAAA.

Comment on this clone: Coverage ceases 3 residues before the CDR3 finishes, and the germline J gene fills in the end. The chain uses TRBV7-8 and TRBJ2-5, with 8 bases identical to TRBD2. The CDR3 covers 13 residues. Germline V gene data show CDR1 as SGHVS and CDR2 as FQNEAQ. The CDR3 here is CASSLISGSTQYF. Partial CDR3 DNA: TGTGCCAGCAGCTTAATCAGCGGGAGTACC.

Worth noting for this clone: The CDR3 end is not reached by the read, which stops 3 residues before it; the germline J gene fills it in. The V gene is TRBV5-6, the J gene TRBJ2-2; 7 nucleotides line up with TRBD1. This CDR3 is built from 15 residues. After removal of 7 bases from V and 2 bases from J, the junction contained 8 bases not matched to a gene. Germline V CDR1 and CDR2: SGHDT, YYEEEE. CDR3 sequence reads: CASGRQGQNTGELFF. CDR3 DNA (partial): TGTGCCAGCGGGCGACAGGGACAAAACACCGGGGAG.

A word on this clone: The sequenced fragment ends 3 residues before the CDR3 boundary, so the rest is inferred from the germline J gene. V is TRBV19 and J is TRBJ2-3, with 7 bases that match TRBD2. Trimming took 3 bases from V and 2 from J; bases not matched to a gene: 2. Germline V lookup: CDR1 LNHDA, CDR2 SQIVND (reference sequence). The CDR3 contains 14 residues. This CDR3 reads CASSIQRDTDTQYF. The sequenced part of the CDR3 DNA is TGTGCCAGTAGTATCCAGCGGGACACAGATACG.

A remark on this clone: The DNA ends 3 residues before the CDR3 does, and the rest of the CDR3 is filled in from the germline J gene. The chain links TRBV5-6 to TRBJ2-1, with D possibly being TRBD2 (5 bases). This CDR3 is built from 15 residues. Trimming took off 4 bases at V and 4 bases at J, with 15 bases between the two ends. In germline, CDR1 is SGHDT, CDR2 YYEEEE. CDR3 loop: CASSPSPAEYNEQFF. The CDR3 bases that were read are TGTGCCAGCAGCCCCTCCCCAGCGGAATACAATGAG.

In regard to this clone: The read terminates 3 residues before the CDR3 end, so the remaining end is supplied by the germline J gene. The chain recombines TRBV29-1 with TRBJ2-2; 9 positions agree with TRBD2. The CDR3 sequence is 15 residues long. The V gene end was trimmed by 3 bases and the J gene end by 6 bases; junction bases not matched to a gene: 8. The V gene's germline CDR1 is SQVTM and CDR2 ANQGSEA. CDR3 DNA (partial): TGCAGCGTTGATATAGGTAGCGGGAGCGCCGGGGAG. Encoded protein: CSVDIGSGSAGE. Given in full, the CDR3 is CSVDIGSGSAGELFF.

Of note for this clone: With the read ending 3 residues before the CDR3 end, the germline J gene is used to fill in that end. V is TRBV5-6 and J is TRBJ2-7; possible D gene TRBD1, 5 bases. In germline, CDR1 is SGHDT, CDR2 YYEEEE. The CDR3 runs to 13 residues. Trimming left V 1 base short and J 6 bases short, with 11 bases between. CDR3 in amino acids: CASSLKAGFEQYF. The CDR3 DNA, read in part, is TGTGCCAGCAGCTTGAAGGCAGGGTTCGAG. Combining the CDR3 with reference TRBV5-6 and TRBJ2-7 gives the whole variable domain DAGVTQSPTHLIKTRGQQVTLRCSPKSGHDTVSWYQQALGQGPQFIFQYYEEEERQRGNFPDRFSGHQFPNYSSELNVNALLLGDSALYLCASSLKAGFEQYFGPGTRLTVT.

A word on this clone: The read gets to within 3 residues of the CDR3 end, and the germline J gene fills in the rest. This chain joins TRBV7-6 and TRBJ2-7; no firm D call. CDR3 length: 13 amino acids. Per the germline V gene, CDR1 is SGHVS and CDR2 is FNYEAQ. Trimming removed 0 bases from V and 4 bases from J, with 7 bases in between. The sequenced CDR3 bases are TGTGCCAGCAGCTTAGCGCGCGAATACGAG. Protein: CASSLAREYE. The full CDR3 reads CASSLAREYEQYF.

In regard to this clone: The CDR3 is cut off 3 residues early in the read; its end comes from the germline J gene. The V call is TRBV28, the J call TRBJ2-7; possibly TRBD1 for D (6 bases). CDR1 MDHEN and CDR2 SYDVKM come from the germline V gene. The ends were cut back, 6 bases at V and 4 bases at J, with 19 bases in the middle. This CDR3 is 15 amino acids long. The CDR3 sequence: CASRRPGTIGYEQYF. The sequenced CDR3 bases are TGTGCCAGCAGGAGGCCCGGGACAATTGGTTACGAG.

Worth noting for this clone: Sequencing ends 3 residues short of the CDR3 end; the germline J gene provides the rest. V gene TRBV11-2 combines with J gene TRBJ1-4, with D unclear. The CDR3 is made up of 11 amino acids. Germline V gene sequence: CDR1 SGHAT, CDR2 FQNNGV. The V end was cut by 5 bases, the J end by 4 bases, with 2 bases between. CDR3 DNA (partial): TGTGCCAGCAGCCTTAATGAAAAA. Encoded protein: CASSLNEK. The full-length CDR3 reads as CASSLNEKLFF.

Regarding this clone: With the read ending 3 residues before the CDR3 end, the germline J gene is used to fill in that end. The J gene is TRBJ1-3, the V gene TRBV13, with a possible D match to TRBD1 (5 bases). Trimming removed 2 bases from V and 2 bases from J, with 10 bases in between. Germline CDR1 reads PRHDT; CDR2 reads FYEKMQ (reference sequence). The CDR3 length is 15 residues. The covered CDR3 bases are TGTGCCAGCAGCTTACAACAGGCGCCTGGAAACACC. Translation gives CASSLQQAPGNT. The full-length CDR3 reads as CASSLQQAPGNTIYF.

About this clone: Read sequence stops 3 residues before the CDR3 end, and the germline J gene provides the missing end. This chain joins TRBV2 and TRBJ2-2; 7 bases map to TRBD1. The trim removed 4 bases at V and 0 bases at J, leaving 8 bases unmatched. The length of the CDR3 is 17 residues. Germline values: CDR1 SNHLY, CDR2 FYNNEI. The CDR3 loop is CASSGSTGSPNTGELFF. The sequenced CDR3 bases are TGTGCCAGCAGTGGATCGACAGGGAGCCCGAACACCGGGGAG.

Turning to this clone: The CDR3 end lies 3 residues beyond the end of the read and is filled in from the germline J gene. V gene TRBV10-3 combines with J gene TRBJ2-7, with 10 positions matching TRBD1. The V and J ends lost 0 bases and 4 bases, in that order; junction bases with no gene match: 6. This CDR3 contains 16 residues. CDR1 and CDR2 from the germline V gene are ENHRY and SYGVKD. The DNA read from the CDR3 is TGTGCCATCAGTGAGTCTTGGGGACAGGGGTTATACGAG. The encoded protein is CAISESWGQGLYE. The whole CDR3 region reads CAISESWGQGLYEQYF.